This T cell receptor (beta chain) was recovered during a study of blood T cell repertoires in COVID-19. CDR3 length: 13 residues. V was shortened by 6 bases and J by 3 bases, with 11 bases between the two germline ends. Germline loops: CDR1 SGHTA, CDR2 FQGNSA. TCRdb keeps only in-frame clones here, not all; method: immunoSEQ multiplex PCR. The sample holds about 87,000 clones, roughly 80% seen once. Sequences were obtained from peripheral blood. This chain uses TRBV7-2 with TRBJ1-2, with a possible D match to TRBD1 (5 bases). This receptor was taken from a woman in her 50s with acute or convalescent COVID-19. The CDR3 DNA is TGTGCCAGCAGTTCAGGGTTTCACTATGGCTACACCTTC. Protein product: CASSSGFHYGYTF. The variable domain in full, completed from reference TRBV7-2 and TRBJ1-2, reads GAGVSQSPSNKVTEKGKDVELRCDPISGHTALYWYRQSLGQGLEFLIYFQGNSAPDKSGLPSDRFSAERTGGSVSTLTIQRTQQEDSAVYLCASSSGFHYGYTFGSGTRLTVV.